The 27 T cell receptor beta chains below come from one sample, sequenced in a study of PD-L1 blockade in urothelial cancer. The repertoire was sequenced with immunoSEQ multiplex PCR; TCRdb's copy has only in-frame clones and lacks some. Here the sample spans approximately 110,000 clones, about 85% being singletons. Sequencing was performed on PBMCs, taken around atezolizumab (anti-PD-L1) treatment. These TCRs come from a man aged 45 to 65 with urothelial cancer.

This clone was seen just once. The chain uses TRBV5-1 and TRBJ2-1; D is possibly TRBD2 (5 bases). Between the trimmed V and J ends, which lost 4 bases and 4 bases, there was a span of 18 bases. Germline V gene sequence: CDR1 SGHRS, CDR2 YFSETQ. CDR3 length: 16 residues. For the CDR3, the DNA is TGCGCCAGCAGCCTACCGGGTCTAGCAGGATACAATGAGCAGTTCTTC. Protein product: CASSLPGLAGYNEQFF.

This clone was seen more than once but under ten times. The genes are TRBV7-3 and TRBJ1-1; TRBD1 matches at 10 bases. The germline gives CDR1 SGHTA, CDR2 FQGTGA. V lost 5 bases to trimming and J lost 8 bases; unmatched junction nucleotides: 2. CDR3 size: 12 residues. The CDR3 DNA reads TGTGCCAGCAGCCCGGGACAGGGGGAAGCTTTCTTT. As protein: CASSPGQGEAFF.

The J gene is TRBJ2-5, the V gene TRBV7-3, with D possibly TRBD1 on 5 matching bases. The CDR3 length is 13 residues. Germline V gives CDR1 SGHTA, CDR2 FQGTGA. V was trimmed by 5 bases and J by 4 bases, leaving 11 bases between them. The CDR3 loop is CASSPTGPETQYF. The CDR3 DNA sequence: TGTGCCAGCAGCCCTACAGGTCCAGAGACCCAGTACTTC.

This chain joins TRBV28 and TRBJ1-2; TRBD1 might be the D (6 bases). The CDR3 runs to 13 residues. The germline CDR1 and CDR2 sequences are MDHEN and SYDVKM. Trimming took 5 bases from V and 4 from J, leaving 11 bases between them. The CDR3 region is CASSQQGSYGYTF. The CDR3 coding sequence is TGTGCCAGCAGTCAACAGGGTAGCTATGGCTACACCTTC.

The gene calls are TRBV5-1 and TRBJ2-7, with 9 bases identical to TRBD2. The CDR3 totals 18 residues. Germline trimming cut 0 bases from V and 5 bases from J; bases unmatched to any gene: 15. Germline V gives CDR1 SGHRS, CDR2 YFSETQ. The CDR3 nucleotides read TGCGCCAGCAGCTTGGATCCCCTGACTAGCGGAGGGGTCGACGAGCAGTACTTC. Its translation is CASSLDPLTSGGVDEQYF.

The V call is TRBV6-5, the J call TRBJ2-7; D might be TRBD2 (6 bases). Trimming removed 5 bases from V and 3 bases from J, with 14 bases in between. CDR1 MNHEY and CDR2 SVGAGI come from the germline V gene. The CDR3 has 14 residues. In nucleotides, the CDR3 is TGTGCCAGCAGTATCCTGGAGGGCCGCTACGAGCAGTACTTC. Encoded protein: CASSILEGRYEQYF.

This sequence joins TRBV5-4 and TRBJ1-1, with 7 bases lining up with TRBD1. J was trimmed by 1 base and V by 0 bases; bases with no gene match: 3. Germline V gene data show CDR1 as SGHNT and CDR2 as YYREEE (reference sequence). The CDR3 is 15 amino acids. Here the CDR3 reads CASSLDQGGNTEAFF. DNA of the CDR3: TGTGCCAGCAGCTTGGATCAGGGGGGGAACACTGAAGCTTTCTTT.

The chain employs TRBV28 and TRBJ1-4; D is uncertain. Germline values: CDR1 MDHEN, CDR2 SYDVKM. The CDR3 runs to 14 residues. Trimming took 3 bases from V and 3 from J, leaving 8 bases between them. CDR3 region: CASSLEGANEKLFF. CDR3 DNA: TGTGCCAGCAGTTTGGAGGGTGCTAATGAAAAACTGTTTTTT.

The chain is built from TRBV4-1 and TRBJ1-5; a weak D match, TRBD1 (5 bases). CDR1 is MGHRA, CDR2 YSYEKL, per germline. The CDR3 is 14 residues long. V lost 1 base and J lost 5, with 9 bases in between. The CDR3, as DNA: TGCGCCAGCAGCCAAGGAGACAGCGATCAGCCCCAGCATTTT. This sequence encodes CASSQGDSDQPQHF.

The chain joins TRBV30 to TRBJ1-2; 9 bases are shared with TRBD1. The length of the CDR3 is 14 residues. CDR1 GTSNPN and CDR2 SVGIG come from the germline V gene (reference sequence). V trimming: 4 bases; J trimming: 2 bases; junction bases outside the gene matches: 5. The CDR3 region is CAWTPGQGNYGYTF. The DNA of the CDR3 is TGTGCCTGGACCCCGGGACAGGGAAACTATGGCTACACCTTC.

The chain recombines TRBV5-6 with TRBJ1-5; D not certain. Germline V CDR1 and CDR2: SGHDT, YYEEEE. This CDR3 comprises 14 residues. V was cut by 4 bases and J by 9 bases, with 17 bases left in between. This CDR3 reads CASSLRLYSGPQHF. Written as DNA, the CDR3 is TGTGCCAGCAGCCTTCGTTTGTACTCCGGGCCCCAGCATTTT.

This chain connects TRBV6-1 to TRBJ2-1; the D gene is possibly TRBD2 (5 bases). Trimming took 6 bases from V and 0 from J, leaving 12 bases between them. This CDR3 has 15 amino acids. Looked up from germline, CDR1 is MNHNS and CDR2 is SASEGT. The CDR3 sequence is CASRPLGSSYNEQFF. The CDR3 nucleotides read TGTGCCAGCAGACCTCTTGGGAGCTCCTACAATGAGCAGTTCTTC.

The chain links TRBV6-1 to TRBJ2-5; no firm D call. Trimming removed 8 bases from V and 5 bases from J, with 9 bases in between. The length of the CDR3 is 11 residues. Per germline, CDR1 MNHNS and CDR2 SASEGT. This CDR3 reads CASSVPETQYF. In DNA, the CDR3 is TGTGCCAGCTCGGTTCCGGAGACCCAGTACTTC.

This chain links TRBV28 with TRBJ2-7; 12 bases are shared with TRBD2. Looked up from germline, CDR1 is MDHEN and CDR2 is SYDVKM. V shed 2 bases, J shed 4 bases, and the junction held 9 bases outside the gene matches. CDR3 length: 17 amino acids. CDR3 loop: CASSLETSGSGRYEQYF. The CDR3 DNA follows: TGTGCCAGCAGTTTAGAGACTAGCGGGAGTGGCCGGTACGAGCAGTACTTC.

This rearrangement joins TRBV5-1 to TRBJ2-3; the D is unclear. V was cut by 0 bases and J by 1 base, with 3 bases left in between. Per the germline V gene, CDR1 is SGHRS and CDR2 is YFSETQ. There are 13 residues in the CDR3. The DNA of the CDR3 is TGCGCCAGCAGCTTGGGGCGCACAGATACGCAGTATTTT. This gives the protein CASSLGRTDTQYF. Drawing the rest from reference TRBV5-1 and TRBJ2-3, the complete variable domain is KAGVTQTPRYLIKTRGQQVTLSCSPISGHRSVSWYQQTPGQGLQFLFEYFSETQRNKGNFPGRFSGRQFSNSRSEMNVSTLELGDSALYLCASSLGRTDTQYFGPGTRLTVL.

The gene calls are TRBV7-2 and TRBJ2-2, with a tentative D call TRBD2 (6 bases). CDR3 size: 15 residues. The germline V gene has CDR1 SGHTA and CDR2 FQGNSA. Trimming pared 1 base from V and 6 bases from J, leaving 12 bases between. The CDR3 DNA reads as TGTGCCAGCAGCTTAGGCGGGGCCGGGCCCGGGGAGCTGTTTTTT. This translates into CASSLGGAGPGELFF.

This clone was seen a single time. The chain joins TRBV7-3 to TRBJ2-2, with D perhaps TRBD1 (6 bases). Germline V gene sequence: CDR1 SGHTA, CDR2 FQGTGA. This CDR3 is 19 amino acids long. Trimming cost V 1 base and J 0 bases, with 18 bases left between them. CDR3 sequence reads: CASSLRGLQGSANTGELFF. CDR3 DNA: TGTGCCAGCAGCTTAAGAGGCCTGCAGGGGTCCGCGAACACCGGGGAGCTGTTTTTT.

The chain recombines TRBV5-4 with TRBJ2-7; D not certain. V gave up 4 bases and J gave up 3 bases, with 11 bases separating them. The germline gives CDR1 SGHNT, CDR2 YYREEE (reference sequence). The CDR3 covers 13 residues. The CDR3 nucleotides read TGTGCCAGCAGCCGGGTTGAAGGCTACGAGCAGTACTTC. Encoded protein: CASSRVEGYEQYF.

The chain couples TRBV5-6 to TRBJ2-5, with TRBD1 identical over 7 bases. The CDR3 runs to 12 residues. Germline V lookup: CDR1 SGHDT, CDR2 YYEEEE. Unmatched junction bases numbered 2, after V lost 4 bases and J lost 5 bases. Here the CDR3 DNA reads TGTGCCAGCAGCCCGACAGGGGAGACCCAGTACTTC. It translates to CASSPTGETQYF.

In nucleotides, the CDR3 is TGTGCCACCAGCAGAGATAGGGTAGCGGGAGTTTTGACAGATACGCAGTATTTT. Its translation: CATSRDRVAGVLTDTQYF. The chain employs TRBV15 and TRBJ2-3, with 9 bases that match TRBD2. After removal of 0 bases from V and 3 bases from J, the junction contained 10 bases not matched to a gene. The V gene's germline CDR1 is LNHNV and CDR2 YYDKDF (reference sequence). The CDR3 sequence is 18 residues long.

There are a few counts of this clone. The chain's CDR3 is CASSVGGSETQYF. DNA of the CDR3: TGTGCCAGCAGCGTAGGCGGGAGCGAGACCCAGTACTTC. The chain is built from TRBV9 and TRBJ2-5; TRBD2 matches at 7 bases. The CDR3 has 13 amino acids. The V gene end was trimmed by 0 bases and the J gene end by 5 bases; junction bases not matched to a gene: 1. From germline, CDR1 is SGDLS and CDR2 YYNGEE.

The chain has TRBV7-9 and TRBJ2-7; TRBD2 matches 8 bases. The CDR3 is 13 amino acids. With V trimmed by 5 bases and J by 5 bases, 5 bases remained unmatched. Germline-derived CDR1 and CDR2 are SEHNR and FQNEAQ (reference sequence). DNA for the CDR3: TGTGCCAGCAGCACCGGGACTAGACACGAGCAGTACTTC. Amino acid sequence: CASSTGTRHEQYF. Together with reference TRBV7-9 and TRBJ2-7, the CDR3 gives the full variable domain: DTGVSQNPRHKITKRGQNVTFRCDPISEHNRLYWYRQTLGQGPEFLTYFQNEAQLEKSRLLSDRFSAERPKGSFSTLEIQRTEQGDSAMYLCASSTGTRHEQYFGPGTRLTVT.

V gene TRBV28 combines with J gene TRBJ2-7, with D possibly being TRBD1 (5 bases). The germline V gene has CDR1 MDHEN and CDR2 SYDVKM. The CDR3 contains 14 residues. Between the trimmed V and J ends, which lost 5 bases and 0 bases, there was a span of 11 bases. The CDR3 spells CASSTYRSSYEQYF. DNA for the CDR3: TGTGCCAGCAGTACGTACAGGAGCTCCTACGAGCAGTACTTC.

The V gene is TRBV15, the J gene TRBJ1-1, with D maybe TRBD1 (5 bases). This CDR3 region has 13 residues. V gave up 6 bases and J gave up 4 bases, with 12 bases separating them. Germline V gives CDR1 LNHNV, CDR2 YYDKDF (reference sequence). CDR3 coding DNA: TGTGCCACCAGGAGGATGGGGGGCACTGAAGCTTTCTTT. It specifies CATRRMGGTEAFF.

J is TRBJ1-2 and V is TRBV4-2; perhaps TRBD1 as D (5 bases). V dropped 5 bases and J dropped 8 bases, with 15 bases sitting between them. Germline loops: CDR1 LGHNA, CDR2 YNFKEQ. The CDR3 is 13 amino acids. CDR3 loop: CASSLVGAPGYTF. For the CDR3, the DNA is TGTGCCAGCAGCTTGGTAGGGGCGCCGGGCTACACCTTC.

The J gene is TRBJ2-5, the V gene TRBV20-1, with D tentatively TRBD2 (5 bases). Between the trimmed V and J ends, which lost 3 bases and 3 bases, there was a span of 5 bases. The CDR3 sequence is 11 residues long. Germline V gene sequence: CDR1 DFQATT, CDR2 SNEGSKA (reference sequence). Written as DNA, the CDR3 is TGCAGTGCTAGGAGGGAAGAGACCCAGTACTTC. Translation gives CSARREETQYF.

The table lists this clone with a count of one. This rearrangement joins TRBV28 to TRBJ2-1; 9 positions agree with TRBD2. This CDR3 is 14 amino acids long. Germline assignment: CDR1 MDHEN and CDR2 SYDVKM. J lost 6 bases, V lost 6 bases, and 6 bases had no gene match. This chain's CDR3 is CASSVAGGVNEQFF. The CDR3 DNA follows: TGTGCCAGCAGCGTGGCGGGAGGGGTCAATGAGCAGTTCTTC.